This T cell receptor beta chain was sequenced for a study of CD8+CD57+ T cells in acquired aplastic anemia. As for this clonotype: Its specificity is unknown.

Researchers used genomic DNA as the template to profile TCR beta VDJ and CDR3. TCRdb called the reads again in MiXCR, with one record for every CDR3 protein. The sample contains roughly 170,000 distinct CDR3 sequences, about 50% of which appear only once. Whole-study findings and limits: Between patients and controls, roughly 29 CD8+ CDR3 sequences were found in common.

Patients sequenced had flow cytometry evidence of CD8+CD57+ cell expansion. Germline V lookup: CDR1 SGHAT, CDR2 FQNNGV. V lost 1 base and J lost 3, with 12 bases in between. The CDR3 is made up of 16 amino acids. Sequencing was done on a sample of sorted CD4+, CD8+, or CD8+CD57+ T cells (not recorded which) from PBMCs. The chain has TRBV11-2 and TRBJ2-2; unclear D gene. The receptor was derived from a human donor with aplastic anemia. The CDR3 protein is CASSLVGMLDTGELFF. In DNA form, the CDR3 reads TGTGCCAGCAGCTTAGTAGGCATGTTGGACACCGGGGAGCTGTTTTTT.